Listed here is a single TCR beta chain. This entry belongs to a study of T cell responses to AZD1222 COVID-19 vaccine. The germline V gene encodes CDR1 MNHNS and CDR2 SASEGT. Trimming shortened V by 2 bases and J by 5 bases, and 13 bases separated the two germline ends. This CDR3 comprises 14 residues. Produced via immunoSEQ multiplex PCR; TCRdb's table is partial and in-frame only. The table lists about 97,000 clones, more than 85% of them singletons. The V and J genes are TRBV6-1 and TRBJ2-7; a weak D match, TRBD1 (5 bases). Here the sequenced sample was peripheral blood, taken on day 0 of AZD1222 vaccination. The receptor comes from an adult in good health. Here the CDR3 reads CASSEPRWGHEQYF. In DNA form, the CDR3 reads TGTGCCAGCAGTGAACCGCGTTGGGGCCACGAGCAGTACTTC.